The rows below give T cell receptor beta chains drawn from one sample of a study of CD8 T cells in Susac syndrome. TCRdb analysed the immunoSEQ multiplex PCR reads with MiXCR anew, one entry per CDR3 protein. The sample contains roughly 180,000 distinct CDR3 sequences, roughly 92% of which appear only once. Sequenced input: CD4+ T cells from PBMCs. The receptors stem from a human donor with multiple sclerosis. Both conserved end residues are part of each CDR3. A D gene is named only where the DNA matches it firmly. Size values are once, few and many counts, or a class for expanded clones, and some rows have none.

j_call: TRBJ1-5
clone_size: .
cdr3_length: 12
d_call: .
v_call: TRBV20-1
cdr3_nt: TGCAGTGCGGCTACAGCTAATCAGCCCCAGCATTTT
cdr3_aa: CSAATANQPQHF

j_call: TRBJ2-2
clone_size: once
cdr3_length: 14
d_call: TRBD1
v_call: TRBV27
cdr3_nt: TGTGCCAGCAGTTCAAGGGGGCTCACCGGGGAGCTGTTTTTT
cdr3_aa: CASSSRGLTGELFF

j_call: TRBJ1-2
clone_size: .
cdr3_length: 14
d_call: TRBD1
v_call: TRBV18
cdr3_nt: TGTGCCAGCTCACCAAGACAGGGGGTCGATGGCTACACCTTC
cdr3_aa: CASSPRQGVDGYTF

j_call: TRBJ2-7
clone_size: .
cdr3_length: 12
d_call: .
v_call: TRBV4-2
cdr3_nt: TGTGCCAGCAGCCATGGGGGTTACGAGCAGTACTTC
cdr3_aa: CASSHGGYEQYF

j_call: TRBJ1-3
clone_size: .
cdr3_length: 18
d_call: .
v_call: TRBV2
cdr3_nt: TGTGCCAGCAGCGAAAGATGGAGGGGGGGACTCTCTGGAAACACCATATATTTT
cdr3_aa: CASSERWRGGLSGNTIYF

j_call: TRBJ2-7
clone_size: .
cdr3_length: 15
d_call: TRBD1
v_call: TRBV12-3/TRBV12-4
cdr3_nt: TGTGCCAGCAGTTATACCGGGACAGGGGAATACGAGCAGTACTTC
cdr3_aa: CASSYTGTGEYEQYF

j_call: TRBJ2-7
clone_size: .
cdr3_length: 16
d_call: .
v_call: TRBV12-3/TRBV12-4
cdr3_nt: TGTGCCAGCAGTTTACTGGGGGCTAGCGGAGCCTACGAGCAGTACTTC
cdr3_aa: CASSLLGASGAYEQYF

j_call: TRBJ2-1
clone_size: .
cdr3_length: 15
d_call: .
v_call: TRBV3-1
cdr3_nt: TGTGCCAGCAGCTCGGACGGTTACTCCTACAATGAGCAGTTCTTC
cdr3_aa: CASSSDGYSYNEQFF

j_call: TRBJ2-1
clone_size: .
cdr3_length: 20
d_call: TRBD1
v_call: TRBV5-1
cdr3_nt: TGCGCCAGCAGCTTGGATCGGGACAGGCTTATTCAGACCCTCTACAATGAGCAGTTCTTC
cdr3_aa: CASSLDRDRLIQTLYNEQFF

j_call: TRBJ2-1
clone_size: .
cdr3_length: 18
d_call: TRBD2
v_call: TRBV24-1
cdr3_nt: TGTGCCACCAGTGATTTGGCGGGAGGGAAGGACTCCTACAATGAGCAGTTCTTC
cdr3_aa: CATSDLAGGKDSYNEQFF

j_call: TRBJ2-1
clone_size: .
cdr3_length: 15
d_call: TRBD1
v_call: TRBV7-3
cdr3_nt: TGTGCCAGCAGCCCCGGGACAGGGGGCAATAATGAGCAGTTCTTC
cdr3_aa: CASSPGTGGNNEQFF

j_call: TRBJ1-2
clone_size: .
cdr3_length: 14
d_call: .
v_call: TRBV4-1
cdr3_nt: TGCGCCAGCAGCCAAGGAAGCGGAGACTATGGCTACACCTTC
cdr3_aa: CASSQGSGDYGYTF

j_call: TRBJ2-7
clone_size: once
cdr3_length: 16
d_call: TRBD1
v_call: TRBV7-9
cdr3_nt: TGTGCCAGCAGCTTTCGGACAGGGGAAATCTCCTACGAGCAGTACTTC
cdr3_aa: CASSFRTGEISYEQYF

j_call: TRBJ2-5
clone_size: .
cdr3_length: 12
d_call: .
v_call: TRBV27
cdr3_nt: TGTGCCAGCAGTTCGGCGCGGCAGACCCAGTACTTC
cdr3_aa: CASSSARQTQYF

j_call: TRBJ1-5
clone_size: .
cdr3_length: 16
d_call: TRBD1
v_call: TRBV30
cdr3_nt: TGTGCCTGGAGTCCTCTCGGGACAGGGTCCAGTCAGCCCCAGCATTTT
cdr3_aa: CAWSPLGTGSSQPQHF

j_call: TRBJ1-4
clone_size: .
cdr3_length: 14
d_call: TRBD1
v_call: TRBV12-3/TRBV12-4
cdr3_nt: TGTGCCAGCAGCTCCGGGACAGGGGCTGAAAAACTGTTTTTT
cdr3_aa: CASSSGTGAEKLFF

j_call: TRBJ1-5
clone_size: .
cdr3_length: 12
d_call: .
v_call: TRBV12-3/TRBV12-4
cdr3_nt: TGTGCCAGCAGTTTTGAGAATCAGCCCCAGCATTTT
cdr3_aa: CASSFENQPQHF

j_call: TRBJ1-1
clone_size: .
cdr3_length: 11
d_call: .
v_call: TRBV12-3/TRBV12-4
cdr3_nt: TGTGCCAGCAGTCGTATGGGGATTGCTTTCTTT
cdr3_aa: CASSRMGIAFF

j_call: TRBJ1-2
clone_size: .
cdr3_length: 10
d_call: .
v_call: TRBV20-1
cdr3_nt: TGCAGTGCTAGAGATCTGGACACTACCTTC
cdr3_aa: CSARDLDTTF

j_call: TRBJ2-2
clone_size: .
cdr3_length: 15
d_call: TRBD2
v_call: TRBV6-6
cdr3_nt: TGTGCCAGCAGACCCCTAGCGGGAGGGACCGGGGAGCTGTTTTTT
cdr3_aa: CASRPLAGGTGELFF

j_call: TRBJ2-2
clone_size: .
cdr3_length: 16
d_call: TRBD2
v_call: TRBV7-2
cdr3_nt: TGTGCCAGCAGCAGGACTAGCGTACTGAACACCGGGGAGCTGTTTTTT
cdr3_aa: CASSRTSVLNTGELFF

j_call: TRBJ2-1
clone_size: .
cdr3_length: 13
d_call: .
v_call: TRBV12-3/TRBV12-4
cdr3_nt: TGTGCCAGCAGTTTCGAGGCGGGCGGGGAGCAGTTCTTC
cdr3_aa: CASSFEAGGEQFF